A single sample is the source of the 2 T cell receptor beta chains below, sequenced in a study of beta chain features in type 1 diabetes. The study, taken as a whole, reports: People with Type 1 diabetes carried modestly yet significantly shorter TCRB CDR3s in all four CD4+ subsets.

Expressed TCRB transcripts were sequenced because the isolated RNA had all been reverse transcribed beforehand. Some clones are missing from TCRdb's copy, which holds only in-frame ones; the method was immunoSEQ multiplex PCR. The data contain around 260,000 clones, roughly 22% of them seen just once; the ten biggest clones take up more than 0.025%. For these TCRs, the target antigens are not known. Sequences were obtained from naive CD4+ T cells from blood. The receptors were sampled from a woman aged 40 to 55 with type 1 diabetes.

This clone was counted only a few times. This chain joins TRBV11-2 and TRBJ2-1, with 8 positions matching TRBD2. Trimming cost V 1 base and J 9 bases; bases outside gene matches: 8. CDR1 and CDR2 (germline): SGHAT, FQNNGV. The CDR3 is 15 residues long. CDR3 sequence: CASSLVGGEWTEQFF. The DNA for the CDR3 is TGTGCCAGCAGCTTAGTCGGGGGGGAGTGGACTGAGCAGTTCTTC.

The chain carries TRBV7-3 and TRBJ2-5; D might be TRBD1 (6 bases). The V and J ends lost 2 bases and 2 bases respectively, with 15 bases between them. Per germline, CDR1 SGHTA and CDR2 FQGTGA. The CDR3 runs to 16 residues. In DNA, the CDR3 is TGTGCCAGCAGCTTAGTCGGCAGGGGCAAACAAGAGACCCAGTACTTC. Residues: CASSLVGRGKQETQYF.